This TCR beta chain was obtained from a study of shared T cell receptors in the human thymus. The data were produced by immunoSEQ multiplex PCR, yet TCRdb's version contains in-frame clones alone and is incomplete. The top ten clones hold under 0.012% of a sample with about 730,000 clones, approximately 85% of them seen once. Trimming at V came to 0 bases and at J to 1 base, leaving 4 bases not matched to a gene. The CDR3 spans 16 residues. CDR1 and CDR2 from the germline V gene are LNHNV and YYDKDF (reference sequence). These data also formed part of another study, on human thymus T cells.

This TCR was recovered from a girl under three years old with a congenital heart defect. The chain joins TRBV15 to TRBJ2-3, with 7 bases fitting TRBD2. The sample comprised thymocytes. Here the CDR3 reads CATSRDLAGGTDTQYF. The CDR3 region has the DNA TGTGCCACCAGCAGAGATCTGGCGGGGGGCACAGATACGCAGTATTTT. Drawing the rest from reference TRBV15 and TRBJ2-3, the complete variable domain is DAMVIQNPRYQVTQFGKPVTLSCSQTLNHNVMYWYQQKSSQAPKLLFHYYDKDFNNEADTPDNFQSRRPNTSFCFLDIRSPGLGDTAMYLCATSRDLAGGTDTQYFGPGTRLTVL.